A selection of T cell receptor beta chains follows, all from one sample in a study of cytomegalovirus exposure and HLA in healthy donors. Assay used: immunoSEQ multiplex PCR; TCRdb lists only in-frame clones, some missing. Of about 210,000 clones listed, over 80% are singletons. The specimen was PBMCs. Every receptor here comes from a man aged 35 to 55 in good health and CMV-seropositive. Each CDR3 is given with its conserved first and last residue. D genes are given only for firm matches. The size of a clone is reported for some rows only, either as once, few or many, or as a class for expanded clones.

V gene	J gene	D gene	clone size	CDR3 DNA	CDR3 protein
TRBV19	TRBJ1-1	-	few	TGTGCCAGTAATGGGGGGGCAGGTTTCATGAACACTGAAGCTTTCTTT	CASNGGAGFMNTEAFF
TRBV29-1	TRBJ2-5	TRBD2	few	TGCAGCGTTCGGGGGGGGCCGGAGACCCAGTACTTC	CSVRGGPETQYF
TRBV5-1	TRBJ2-1	TRBD2	-	TGCGCCAGCAGCGTGGCTAGCGGCGGAGTGCAGGAGCAGTTCTTC	CASSVASGGVQEQFF
TRBV28	TRBJ2-7	TRBD1	-	TGTGCCAGCGGGACAGGGCTGTACGAGCAGTACTTC	CASGTGLYEQYF
TRBV9	TRBJ2-3	-	few	TGTGCCAGCAGCTACAACGACTTGACCACAGATACGCAGTATTTT	CASSYNDLTTDTQYF
TRBV9	TRBJ2-1	TRBD2	-	TGTGCCAGCAGCCTCACTAGCGGCCCCTACAATGAGCAGTTCTTC	CASSLTSGPYNEQFF
TRBV6-1	TRBJ2-5	TRBD2	-	TGTGCCAGCAGTGTTAGCGGGAGTATCGTCGAGACCCAGTACTTC	CASSVSGSIVETQYF
TRBV11-2	TRBJ2-1	TRBD2	few	TGTGCCAGCAGCCCCCTCGTCGGGAGGGATGAGCAGTTCTTC	CASSPLVGRDEQFF
TRBV7-2	TRBJ2-1	TRBD1	-	TGTGCCAGCAGCTTAGAAGGGACAGGGGACAATGAGCAGTTCTTC	CASSLEGTGDNEQFF
TRBV7-2	TRBJ2-1	-	-	TGTGCCAGCAGCCTCCAGGGGAGGGCTGGGATGGATGAGCAGTTCTTC	CASSLQGRAGMDEQFF
TRBV15	TRBJ2-1	-	-	TGTGCCACCAGCAGCCGGAGGGCCGCAACATGGTCCTACAATGAGCAGTTCTTC	CATSSRRAATWSYNEQFF
TRBV7-2	TRBJ2-2	-	-	TGTGCCAGCAGCTCATCCCTAGGCGCCGGGGAGCTGTTTTTT	CASSSSLGAGELFF
TRBV29-1	TRBJ1-2	-	few	TGCAGCGTTCAGGACAGCCCTAACTATGGCTACACCTTC	CSVQDSPNYGYTF